This T cell receptor beta chain was retrieved from a study of beta chain features in type 1 diabetes. Background on the study: Healthy donors, compared against patients, showed similar age, gender and cell yields.

Investigators reverse transcribed all isolated RNA, so they sequenced expressed TCRB transcripts. This table comes from immunoSEQ multiplex PCR, and its TCRdb copy is limited to in-frame clones, with some not included. The sample shows 37,000 or so clones, approximately 50% of them seen only once. V lost 4 bases to trimming and J lost 5 bases; unmatched junction nucleotides: 13. This CDR3 contains 17 residues. Germline V lookup: CDR1 SQVTM, CDR2 ANQGSEA. This clone was observed a few times. Each sorted population was over 95% pure. The origin of this receptor is a woman under 30 in good health. The sample was central memory CD4+ T cells from blood. The chain uses TRBV29-1 and TRBJ2-3, with TRBD1 matching over 12 bases. DNA for the CDR3: TGCAGCGTTGTTGGCATCGGGACAGGGGGCTTCAGAGATACGCAGTATTTT. It encodes CSVVGIGTGGFRDTQYF.